Shown below are 9 T cell receptor beta chains from a single sample sequenced in a study of regulatory T cells in long-lasting Graves disease. The time point was: newly diagnosed GD, antithyroid drugs for less than 3 months. The TCR library was made from RNA that had been extracted from PBMCs in TRIzol. Building of the TCR beta libraries involved iRepertoire HTBI primers and Arm-PCR of CDR3 regions. TCRdb independently ran MiXCR on the multiplex PCR reads; one entry per CDR3 protein. The table lists over 350,000 distinct CDR3 sequences, about 14% of them singletons. The same data also went into a second study, on T cells in Graves' hyperthyroidism and ophthalmopathy.

This sample comprised peripheral blood mononuclear cells (PBMCs), obtained at new diagnosis, from a patient treated with antithyroid drugs. The receptors shown here come from a woman in her forties or fifties with Graves disease.

The chain combines TRBV27 with TRBJ2-2, with a weak D call TRBD1 (5 bases). CDR1 is MNHEY and CDR2 is SMNVEV in the germline V gene (reference sequence). V lost 4 bases and J lost 0, with 12 bases in between. The CDR3 has 16 residues. This CDR3 is CASSSLTDTNTGELFF. Here the CDR3 DNA reads TGTGCCAGCAGTTCGTTGACAGATACGAACACCGGGGAGCTGTTTTTT.

This clonotype was counted at least ten times. The chain recombines TRBV7-9 with TRBJ2-3, with D perhaps given as TRBD1 or TRBD2 (6 bases each). The germline V gene encodes CDR1 SEHNR and CDR2 FQNEAQ (reference sequence). The CDR3 consists of 14 residues. V was pared by 1 base and J by 7 bases, with 12 bases between. The CDR3 nucleotides are TGTGCCAGCAGCTTAGAGGGCGGGACAAATACGCAGTATTTT. It translates to CASSLEGGTNTQYF. Full variable domain (rest looked up from reference TRBV7-9 and TRBJ2-3): DTGVSQNPRHKITKRGQNVTFRCDPISEHNRLYWYRQTLGQGPEFLTYFQNEAQLEKSRLLSDRFSAERPKGSFSTLEIQRTEQGDSAMYLCASSLEGGTNTQYFGPGTRLTVL.

This clonotype was observed a few times. This chain joins TRBV6-5 and TRBJ2-7, with 11 bases fitting TRBD2. From germline, CDR1 is MNHEY and CDR2 SVGAGI. The CDR3 has 14 amino acids. Trimming at V came to 3 bases and at J to 7 bases, leaving 5 bases not matched to a gene. The CDR3 is CASSYSGRAGEQYF. In DNA, the CDR3 is TGTGCCAGCAGTTATAGCGGGAGGGCGGGTGAGCAGTACTTC.

This clonotype was picked up a small number of times. In DNA, the CDR3 is TGCAGTGCTAGAGATGATCAGGGTCCCTCCTACAATGAGCAGTTCTTC. Amino acids: CSARDDQGPSYNEQFF. This chain links TRBV20-1 with TRBJ2-1; the D gene is possibly TRBD1 (5 bases). Trimming cost V 0 bases and J 0 bases, with 12 bases left between them. The V gene's germline CDR1 is DFQATT and CDR2 SNEGSKA (reference sequence). This CDR3 comprises 16 residues.

The table lists this clonotype with many counts. This chain connects TRBV5-1 to TRBJ1-1, with D possibly TRBD1 on 5 matching bases. V dropped 1 base and J dropped 6 bases, with 10 bases sitting between them. In germline, CDR1 is SGHRS, CDR2 YFSETQ. The CDR3 is made up of 13 amino acids. CDR3 DNA: TGCGCCAGCAGCTTGCAGACAGCTTCTGAAGCTTTCTTT. Translating gives CASSLQTASEAFF.

There are many counts of this clonotype. The chain joins TRBV12-3 or TRBV12-4 to TRBJ2-7; D could derive from TRBD1 or TRBD2 (6 bases each). This CDR3 region has 15 residues. The ends were cut back, 6 bases at V and 5 bases at J, with 20 bases in the middle. In DNA form, the CDR3 reads TGTGCCAGCAGGTCGCCTCGGGGGCGCTGGGACGAGCAGTACTTC. Its protein product is CASRSPRGRWDEQYF.

The rearrangement joins TRBV19 to TRBJ2-7, with TRBD2 matching over 11 bases. The trim removed 3 bases at V and 3 bases at J, leaving 13 bases unmatched. The CDR3 totals 18 residues. Looked up from germline, CDR1 is LNHDA and CDR2 is SQIVND (reference sequence). CDR3 region: CASSISLAGGHGLYEQYF. Here the CDR3 DNA reads TGTGCCAGTAGTATTTCCCTAGCGGGAGGCCATGGTCTCTACGAGCAGTACTTC.

This clonotype was counted at least ten times. V and J are TRBV12-3 or TRBV12-4 and TRBJ2-2, with D uncertain. V lost 5 bases and J 1 base, leaving 14 bases between the germline ends. This CDR3 region has 16 residues. CDR3 sequence reads: CASSRSRGGNTGELFF. The CDR3 nucleotides read TGTGCCAGCAGTCGGTCGCGTGGCGGGAACACCGGGGAGCTGTTTTTT.

In regard to this clonotype: It may be a read error: a sequence one base away is much more abundant. The V gene is TRBV6-1, the J gene TRBJ1-3; no firm D call. The CDR3 is 12 amino acids. Looked up from germline, CDR1 is MNHNS and CDR2 is SASEGT. The DNA of the CDR3 is TGTGCCAGCAGTCGGACTGGAAGCACCATATATTTT. Amino acid sequence: CASSRTGSTIYF.